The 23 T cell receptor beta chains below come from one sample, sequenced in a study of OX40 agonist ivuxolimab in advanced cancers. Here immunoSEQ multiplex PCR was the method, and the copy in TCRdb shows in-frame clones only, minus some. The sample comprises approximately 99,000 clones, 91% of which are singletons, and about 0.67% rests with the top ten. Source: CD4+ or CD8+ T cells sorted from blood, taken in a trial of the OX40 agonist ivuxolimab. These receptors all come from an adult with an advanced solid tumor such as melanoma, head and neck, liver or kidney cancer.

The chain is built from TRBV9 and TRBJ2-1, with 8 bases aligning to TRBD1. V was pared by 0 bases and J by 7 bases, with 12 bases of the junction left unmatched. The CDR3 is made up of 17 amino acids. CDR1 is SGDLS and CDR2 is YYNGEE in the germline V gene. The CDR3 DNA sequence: TGTGCCAGCAGCGTAGTATCGGACAGGGTAAGGCTAAATGAGCAGTTCTTC. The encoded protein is CASSVVSDRVRLNEQFF.

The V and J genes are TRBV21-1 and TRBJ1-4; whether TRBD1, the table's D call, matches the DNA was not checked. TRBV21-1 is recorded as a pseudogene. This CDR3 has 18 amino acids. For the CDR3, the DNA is TGTGCCAGCAGCACCTGCCCGGGACAGGAGGGAACTAATGAAAAACTGTTTTTT. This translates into CASSTCPGQEGTNEKLFF.

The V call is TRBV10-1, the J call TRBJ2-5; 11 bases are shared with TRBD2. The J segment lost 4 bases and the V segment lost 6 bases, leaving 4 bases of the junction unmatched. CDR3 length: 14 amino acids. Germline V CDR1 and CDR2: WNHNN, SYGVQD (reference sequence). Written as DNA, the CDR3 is TGCGCCAGCAGCACTAGCGGGAGTGGAGAGACCCAGTACTTC. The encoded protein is CASSTSGSGETQYF.

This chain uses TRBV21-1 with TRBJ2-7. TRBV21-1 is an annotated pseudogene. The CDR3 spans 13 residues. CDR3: CASLWTVSYEQYF. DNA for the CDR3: TGTGCCAGCCTTTGGACGGTTTCCTACGAGCAGTACTTC.

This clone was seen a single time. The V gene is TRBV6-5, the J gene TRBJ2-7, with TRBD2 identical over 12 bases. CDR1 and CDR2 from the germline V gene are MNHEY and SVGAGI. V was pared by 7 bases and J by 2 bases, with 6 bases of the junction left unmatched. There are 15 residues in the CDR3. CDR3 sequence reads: CASKSTSGGPYEQYF. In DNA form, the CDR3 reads TGTGCCAGCAAGTCGACTAGCGGGGGCCCCTACGAGCAGTACTTC.

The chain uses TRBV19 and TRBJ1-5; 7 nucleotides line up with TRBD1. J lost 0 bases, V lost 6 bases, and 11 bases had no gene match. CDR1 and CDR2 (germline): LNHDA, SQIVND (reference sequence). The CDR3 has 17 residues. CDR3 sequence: CASSQSHGQASNQPQHF. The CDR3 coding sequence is TGTGCCAGTAGCCAAAGCCATGGACAGGCTAGCAATCAGCCCCAGCATTTT.

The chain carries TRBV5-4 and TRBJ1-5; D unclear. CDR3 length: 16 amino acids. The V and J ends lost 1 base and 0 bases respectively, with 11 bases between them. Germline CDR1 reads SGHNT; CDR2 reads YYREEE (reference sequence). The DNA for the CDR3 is TGTGCCAGCAGCTTGTGGCTGACTGATAGCAATCAGCCCCAGCATTTT. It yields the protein CASSLWLTDSNQPQHF.

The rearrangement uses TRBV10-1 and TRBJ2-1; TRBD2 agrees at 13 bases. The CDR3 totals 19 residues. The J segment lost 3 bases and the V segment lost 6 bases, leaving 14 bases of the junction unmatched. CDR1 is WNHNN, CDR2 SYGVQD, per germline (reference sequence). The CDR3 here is CASSRGGLAGTILYNEQFF. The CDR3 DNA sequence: TGCGCCAGCAGCCGAGGGGGACTAGCGGGGACAATCCTCTACAATGAGCAGTTCTTC.

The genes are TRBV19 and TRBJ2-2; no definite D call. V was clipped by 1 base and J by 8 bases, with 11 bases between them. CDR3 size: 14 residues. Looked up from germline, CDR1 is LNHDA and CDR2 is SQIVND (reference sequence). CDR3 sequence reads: CASSIAPPGGELFF. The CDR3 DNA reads TGTGCCAGTAGTATAGCCCCCCCGGGTGGGGAGCTGTTTTTT.

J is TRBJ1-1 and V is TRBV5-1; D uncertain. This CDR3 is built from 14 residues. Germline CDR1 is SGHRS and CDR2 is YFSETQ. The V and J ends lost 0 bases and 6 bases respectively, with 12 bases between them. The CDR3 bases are TGCGCCAGCAGCTTGGGGTACGAGAGACCTGAAGCTTTCTTT. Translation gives CASSLGYERPEAFF.

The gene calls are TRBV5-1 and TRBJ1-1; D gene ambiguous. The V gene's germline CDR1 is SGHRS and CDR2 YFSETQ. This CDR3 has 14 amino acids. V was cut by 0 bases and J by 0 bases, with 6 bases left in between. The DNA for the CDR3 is TGCGCCAGCAGCTTGGGGGCTATGAACACTGAAGCTTTCTTT. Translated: CASSLGAMNTEAFF.

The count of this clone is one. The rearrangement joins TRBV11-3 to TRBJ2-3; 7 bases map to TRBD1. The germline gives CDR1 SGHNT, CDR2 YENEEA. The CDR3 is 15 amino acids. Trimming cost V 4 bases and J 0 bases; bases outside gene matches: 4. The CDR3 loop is CASSSRQGSTDTQYF. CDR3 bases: TGTGCCAGCAGCTCCCGACAGGGTAGCACAGATACGCAGTATTTT.

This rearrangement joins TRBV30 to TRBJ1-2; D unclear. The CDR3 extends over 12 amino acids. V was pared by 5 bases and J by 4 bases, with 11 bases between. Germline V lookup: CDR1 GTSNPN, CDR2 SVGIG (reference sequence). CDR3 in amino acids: CAWDLLIYGYTF. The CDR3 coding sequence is TGTGCCTGGGACCTGCTGATCTATGGCTACACCTTC.

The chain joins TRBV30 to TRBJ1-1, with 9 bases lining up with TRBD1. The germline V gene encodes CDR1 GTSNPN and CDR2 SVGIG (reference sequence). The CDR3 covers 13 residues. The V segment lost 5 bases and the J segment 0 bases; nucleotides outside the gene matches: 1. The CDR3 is CAWDRGLNTEAFF. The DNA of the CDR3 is TGTGCCTGGGACAGGGGGTTGAACACTGAAGCTTTCTTT.

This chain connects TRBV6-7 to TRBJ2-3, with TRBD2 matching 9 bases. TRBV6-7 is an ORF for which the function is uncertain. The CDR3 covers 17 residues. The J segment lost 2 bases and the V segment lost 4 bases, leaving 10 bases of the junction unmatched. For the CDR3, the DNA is TGTGCCAGCAGTTCAACCCCCAGACTAGCGGTCACAGATACGCAGTATTTT. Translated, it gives CASSSTPRLAVTDTQYF.

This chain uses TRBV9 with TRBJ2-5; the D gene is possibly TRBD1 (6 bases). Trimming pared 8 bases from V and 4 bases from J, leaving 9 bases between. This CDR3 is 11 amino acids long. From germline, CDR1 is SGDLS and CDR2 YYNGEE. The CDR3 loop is CARQGRETQYF. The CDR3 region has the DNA TGTGCCAGACAGGGTAGAGAGACCCAGTACTTC.

CDR3 in amino acids: CASRIFGTGGKAFF. Written as DNA, the CDR3 is TGTGCCAGCAGAATTTTCGGGACAGGAGGAAAAGCTTTCTTT. The genes are TRBV5-4 and TRBJ1-1; 8 bases map to TRBD1. The V gene's germline CDR1 is SGHNT and CDR2 YYREEE (reference sequence). This CDR3 comprises 14 residues. Unmatched junction bases numbered 12, after V lost 5 bases and J lost 9 bases.

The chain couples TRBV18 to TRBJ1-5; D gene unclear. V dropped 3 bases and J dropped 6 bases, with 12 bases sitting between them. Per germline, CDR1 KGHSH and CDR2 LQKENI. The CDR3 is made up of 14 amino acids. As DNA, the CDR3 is TGTGCCAGCTCACCTTCAGAGAACAGTCAGCCCCAGCATTTT. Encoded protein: CASSPSENSQPQHF.

DNA for the CDR3: TGTGCCTGGAGAGATGGACCTACAGGGGATACGCAGTATTTT. This codes for CAWRDGPTGDTQYF. The chain couples TRBV30 to TRBJ2-3; tentatively, D is TRBD1 (6 bases). The CDR3 totals 14 residues. Between the trimmed V and J ends, which lost 3 bases and 6 bases, there was a span of 16 bases. CDR1 is GTSNPN and CDR2 is SVGIG in the germline V gene (reference sequence).

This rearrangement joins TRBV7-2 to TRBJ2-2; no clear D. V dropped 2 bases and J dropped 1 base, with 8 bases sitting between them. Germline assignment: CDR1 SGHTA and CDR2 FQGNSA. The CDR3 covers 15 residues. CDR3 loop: CASSLRPQNTGELFF. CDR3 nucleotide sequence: TGTGCCAGCAGCTTAAGGCCACAGAACACCGGGGAGCTGTTTTTT.

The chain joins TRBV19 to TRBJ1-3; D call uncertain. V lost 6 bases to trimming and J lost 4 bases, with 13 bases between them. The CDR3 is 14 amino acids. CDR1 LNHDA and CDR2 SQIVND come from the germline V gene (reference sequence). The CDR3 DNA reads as TGTGCCAGTAGCCAGCAAGGGTACGGAAACACCATATATTTT. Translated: CASSQQGYGNTIYF.

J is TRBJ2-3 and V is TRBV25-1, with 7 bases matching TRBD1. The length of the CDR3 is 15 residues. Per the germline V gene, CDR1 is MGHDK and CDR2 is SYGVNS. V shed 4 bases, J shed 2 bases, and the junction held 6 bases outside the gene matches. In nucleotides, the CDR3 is TGTGCCAGCAGTGGGACAGGAGTATCCACAGATACGCAGTATTTT. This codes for CASSGTGVSTDTQYF.

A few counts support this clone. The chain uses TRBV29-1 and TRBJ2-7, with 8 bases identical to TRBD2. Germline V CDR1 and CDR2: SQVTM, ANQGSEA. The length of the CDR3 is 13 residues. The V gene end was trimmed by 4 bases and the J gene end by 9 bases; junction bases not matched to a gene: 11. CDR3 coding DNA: TGCAGCGTTGTCCTCGAAGGTGCGGGGGGGCAGTACTTC. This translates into CSVVLEGAGGQYF.